The T cell receptor beta chain described here comes from a study of CXCR3-negative and CXCR3-positive naive CD8 T cells. The libraries of TRB cDNA were prepared using 5' RACE with UMI labels. TCRdb derives one entry per CDR3 protein from the 5' RACE reads, leaving out DNA. The sample includes 120,000 to 150,000 distinct CDR3 sequences. Study-wide findings and caveats: Comparably high diversity marked both naive subsets, whereas memory CD8+ cells had much lower diversity. Higher TRB CDR3 hydrophobicity marked CXCR3-positive naive cells relative to CXCR3-negative naive cells. Similar TRBV-TRBJ usage was seen in naive cells (both CXCR3-negative and CXCR3-positive), but memory cells differed.

Note on this clonotype: What it recognizes is unknown.

The germline CDR1 and CDR2 sequences are LGHDT and YNNKEL (reference sequence). This CDR3 is built from 14 residues. Subsets of CD8+ T cells were each sorted in triplicate at approximately 300,000 cells apiece. The authors gated naive CD8+ T cells as CD45RO-CCR7+CD27+CD95-. The sequenced sample was naive CXCR3+ CD8+ T cells from blood. The subset denotes: CD45RO-CCR7+CD27+CD95- naive CD8+ T cells expressing CXCR3 (TNR3+). The chain has TRBV3-1 and TRBJ2-5; without DNA, the TCRdb call of TRBD1 cannot be checked. The sequence was collected from a human donor in good health. Some clones in this sample may be carry-over from other donors' samples. The CDR3 sequence: CASSLGTGQETQYF.